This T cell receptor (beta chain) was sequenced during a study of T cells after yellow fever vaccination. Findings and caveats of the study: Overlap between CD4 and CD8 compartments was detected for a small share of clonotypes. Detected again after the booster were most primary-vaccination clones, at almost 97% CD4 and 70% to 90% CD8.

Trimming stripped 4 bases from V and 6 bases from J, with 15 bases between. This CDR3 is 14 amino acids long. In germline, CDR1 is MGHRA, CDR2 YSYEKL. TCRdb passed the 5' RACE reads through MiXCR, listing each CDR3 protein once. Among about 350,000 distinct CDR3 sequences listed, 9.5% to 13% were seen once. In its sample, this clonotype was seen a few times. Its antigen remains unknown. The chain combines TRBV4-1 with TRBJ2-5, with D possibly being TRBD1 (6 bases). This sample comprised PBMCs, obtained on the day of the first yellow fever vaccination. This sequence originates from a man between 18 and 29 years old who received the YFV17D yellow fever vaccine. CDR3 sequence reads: CASSPPGTLQTQYF. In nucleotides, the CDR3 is TGCGCCAGCAGCCCGCCGGGGACACTCCAGACCCAGTACTTC.